The 10 T cell receptor beta chains below come from one sample, sequenced in a study of siplizumab effects on memory and regulatory T cells. Only in-frame clones appear in the TCRdb table, and some are missing; sequencing was by immunoSEQ multiplex PCR. The data show around 77,000 clones, with roughly nine tenths seen just once and roughly 28% held by the top ten. Sequencing was performed on CD8+ T cells sorted from blood. The receptors come from a human donor in good health.

There are a few counts of this clone. This chain uses TRBV4-1 with TRBJ1-1, with 8 bases identical to TRBD1. CDR3 length equals 13 residues. Trimming cost V 7 bases and J 6 bases; bases outside gene matches: 7. Germline values: CDR1 MGHRA, CDR2 YSYEKL. The CDR3 DNA follows: TGCGCCAGCACCCCCCAGGGGGCGGCTGAAGCTTTCTTT. It codes for CASTPQGAAEAFF.

V is TRBV19 and J is TRBJ2-1; 8 nucleotides align to TRBD1. The CDR3 loop spans 11 amino acids. Germline-derived CDR1 and CDR2 are LNHDA and SQIVND (reference sequence). With V trimmed by 9 bases and J by 12 bases, 7 bases remained unmatched. CDR3 sequence (DNA): TGTGCCAGCCATGGACAGGGTCGGCAGTTCTTC. Residues: CASHGQGRQFF.

Note on this clone: The junction does not match germline at one end; this may be a read error. This chain uses TRBV7-7 with TRBJ2-2; 7 nucleotides align to TRBD2. The CDR3 consists of 13 residues. Germline assignment: CDR1 SSHAT and CDR2 FNYEAQ (reference sequence). The CDR3 is CASSSGLAGELFF. In DNA, the CDR3 is TGTGCTAGCAGCTCAGGACTAGCCGGGGAGCTGTTTTTT.

The chain combines TRBV4-1 with TRBJ2-7; the D gene is possibly TRBD2 (5 bases). Germline V gene sequence: CDR1 MGHRA, CDR2 YSYEKL. The CDR3 has 14 residues. Trimming stripped 4 bases from V and 5 bases from J, with 15 bases between. The CDR3 spells CASSPRPRGDEQYF. The DNA for the CDR3 is TGCGCCAGCAGCCCCCGCCCCCGGGGAGACGAGCAGTACTTC.

V usage is TRBV27 and J usage is TRBJ2-7; 10 bases are a match to TRBD1. In germline, CDR1 is MNHEY, CDR2 SMNVEV (reference sequence). V lost 2 bases to trimming and J lost 9 bases; unmatched junction nucleotides: 13. The CDR3 consists of 16 residues. The CDR3 spells CASSLLSGTGAEGQYF. The CDR3 DNA reads as TGTGCCAGCAGTTTACTTTCCGGGACAGGGGCGGAGGGGCAGTACTTC.

This sequence joins TRBV5-8 and TRBJ1-6; D is undetermined. V lost 1 base and J 10 bases, leaving 15 bases between the germline ends. The V gene's germline CDR1 is SGHTS and CDR2 YDEGEE. The CDR3 loop spans 15 amino acids. The CDR3 protein is CASSLIRAQQSPLHF. CDR3 nucleotide sequence: TGTGCCAGCAGCTTGATTAGGGCTCAGCAATCACCCCTCCACTTT. The whole variable domain, remainder taken from reference TRBV5-8 and TRBJ1-6, is EAGVTQSPTHLIKTRGQQATLRCSPISGHTSVYWYQQALGLGLQFLLWYDEGEERNRGNFPPRFSGRQFPNYSSELNVNALELEDSALYLCASSLIRAQQSPLHFGNGTRLTVT.

This chain connects TRBV7-9 to TRBJ1-1, with D unclear. The CDR3 contains 14 residues. V shed 0 bases and J shed 4 bases, with 9 bases lying between them. Germline CDR1 SEHNR, CDR2 FQNEAQ (reference sequence). The CDR3 loop reads CASSLAYGPTEAFF. The CDR3 nucleotides are TGTGCCAGCAGCTTAGCTTACGGGCCCACTGAAGCTTTCTTT.

The V and J genes are TRBV2 and TRBJ2-1; weak D call: TRBD2 (7 bases). This CDR3 contains 18 residues. Trimming left V 2 bases short and J 8 bases short, with 25 bases between. Germline CDR1 reads SNHLY; CDR2 reads FYNNEI. The CDR3 region has the DNA TGTGCCAGCAGTGAAAGCTCCCTGGGGGGGGGCGTTAAGGATGAGCAGTTCTTC. As protein: CASSESSLGGGVKDEQFF.

Only a few counts were recorded for this clone. This sequence joins TRBV27 and TRBJ1-2; D is ambiguous. CDR3 length: 11 amino acids. V dropped 8 bases and J dropped 7 bases, with 11 bases sitting between them. Germline V gene lookup returns CDR1 MNHEY and CDR2 SMNVEV (reference sequence). The CDR3 here is CASGSFSGYTF. CDR3 in DNA: TGTGCCAGCGGAAGCTTTTCTGGCTACACCTTC.

J is TRBJ2-7 and V is TRBV6-5; 8 bases line up with TRBD2. V lost 6 bases, J lost 7 bases, and 5 bases stayed unmatched. Per germline, CDR1 MNHEY and CDR2 SVGAGI. CDR3 length: 12 residues. Here the CDR3 DNA reads TGTGCCAGCAGCGTAACTAGCGGAGAGCAGTACTTC. Translating gives CASSVTSGEQYF.